A selection of T cell receptor beta chains follows, all from one sample in a study of immune cell composition in non-small cell lung cancer. The assay was immunoSEQ multiplex PCR, and TCRdb's table has in-frame clones only and misses some. Among roughly 8,100 clones listed, approximately 61% were seen once. Sequenced material: non-adjacent lung tissue. These receptors originate from a human donor with non-small cell lung cancer. Each CDR3 is given with its conserved first and last residue. The D gene is left open where the match is weak. Size is stated for part of the rows, as once, few or many counts, or as a class when the clone is expanded.

v_call,d_call,clone_size,j_call,cdr3_nt,cdr3_aa
TRBV6-1,TRBD1,-,TRBJ2-7,TGTGCCATCAGTGAACCGGACAGGACCTACGAGCAGTACTTC,CAISEPDRTYEQYF
TRBV5-6,-,-,TRBJ2-7,TGTGCCAGCAGCTTCCAACATGCCTACGAGCAGTACTTC,CASSFQHAYEQYF
TRBV4-2,-,-,TRBJ2-7,TGTGCCAGCAGCGGTCCACCCCCTAGGCAGCCCCCCTACGAGCAGTACTTC,CASSGPPPRQPPYEQYF
TRBV11-3,TRBD2,-,TRBJ2-2,TGTGCCAGCAGCAAGCGGGGGGGCGACACCGGGGAGCTGTTTTTT,CASSKRGGDTGELFF
TRBV6-5,TRBD2,once,TRBJ2-7,TGTGCCAGCAATCTAGCGGGGGGGCCCTCCTACGAGCAGTACTTC,CASNLAGGPSYEQYF
TRBV29-1,TRBD1,-,TRBJ1-1,TGCAGCGTTGTGTATAGGACAGGGCCTCTTCACGAAGCTTTCTTT,CSVVYRTGPLHEAFF
TRBV13,TRBD2,-,TRBJ2-1,TGTGCCAGCAGCGCCGGGGGGGCTTACAATGAGCAGTTCTTC,CASSAGGAYNEQFF
TRBV2,-,-,TRBJ1-6,TGTGCCAGCAGGTGGAACAGGGCGGATTCACCCCTCCACTTT,CASRWNRADSPLHF
TRBV5-1,TRBD1,few,TRBJ1-4,TGCGCCAGCAGCCCGACAGGGGGGGCTGAAAAACTGTTTTTT,CASSPTGGAEKLFF
TRBV5-5,TRBD2,few,TRBJ2-1,TGTGCCAGCAGCTTGAGCGGGGCCATCTACAATGAGCAGTTCTTC,CASSLSGAIYNEQFF
TRBV7-8,-,few,TRBJ1-5,TGTGCCAGCAGCTTCACAGGGTACTTTGGCAATCAGCCCCAGCATTTT,CASSFTGYFGNQPQHF
TRBV6-4,-,-,TRBJ2-2,TGTGCCAGCAAGTCAGGGGCCTACACCGGGGAGCTGTTTTTT,CASKSGAYTGELFF
TRBV4-3,-,-,TRBJ2-7,TGCGCCAGCAGCCAAGATGCCAGCGGCAATCCCTACGAGCAGTACTTC,CASSQDASGNPYEQYF
TRBV6-6,-,-,TRBJ2-1,TGTGCCAGCAGTCCTCGTCCACAGGGCAATGAGCAGTTCTTC,CASSPRPQGNEQFF
TRBV7-2,TRBD1,-,TRBJ1-5,TGTGCCAGCAGCCGGGACAGCGCCAATCAGCCCCAGCATTTT,CASSRDSANQPQHF
TRBV5-1,-,-,TRBJ2-1,TGCGCCAGCAGCCCGGCGGCAGGGCGGTCGGGTGAGCAGTTCTTC,CASSPAAGRSGEQFF
TRBV29-1,TRBD2,-,TRBJ2-7,TGCAGCGTGGAGACTAGCGGGGGGACCTACGAGCAGTACTTC,CSVETSGGTYEQYF
TRBV4-1,TRBD1,-,TRBJ1-1,TGCGCCAGCAGCCAAGAAGACAGGGTTGGGGCCGAAGCTTTCTTT,CASSQEDRVGAEAFF
TRBV7-6,TRBD1,-,TRBJ1-2,TGTGCCAGCAGCTTGTTACAGGGGGAGAGTTATGGCTACACCTTC,CASSLLQGESYGYTF
TRBV11-2,-,medium-sized,TRBJ1-2,TGTGCCAGCAGCTTAGAGGGACATCGTAGGAATTTGGGAGATGGCTACACCTTC,CASSLEGHRRNLGDGYTF
TRBV19,TRBD1,-,TRBJ2-7,TGTGCCAGTAGCTCCGCCGGGACAGCCGGTTTCTACGAGCAGTACTTC,CASSSAGTAGFYEQYF
TRBV9,TRBD2,-,TRBJ2-3,TGTGCCAGCAGCGTAGGTAGCGGGGGTGCCGGGGATACGCAGTATTTT,CASSVGSGGAGDTQYF
TRBV11-2,TRBD2,-,TRBJ2-1,TGTGCCAGCAGCTTCGGGACTAGTTTCAATGAGCAGTTCTTC,CASSFGTSFNEQFF
TRBV25-1,TRBD2,-,TRBJ2-5,TGTGCCAGCGGCGACCCGACTAGCGAAGAGACCCAGTACTTC,CASGDPTSEETQYF